The clone carrying this TCR beta chain was counted a single time. Treatment defined: treatment-naive control, cytoreductive nephrectomy. The sample belongs to a study of radiation and T cells in renal cell carcinoma. This CDR3 comprises 12 residues. The V end was cut by 4 bases, the J end by 2 bases, with 5 bases between. Germline V gene sequence: CDR1 SGHDN, CDR2 FVKESK. Generated by immunoSEQ multiplex PCR, the TCRdb table keeps only in-frame clones and is missing some. The table includes more than 14,000 clones, less than 65% detected once. The input for sequencing was tumor tissue, taken from a patient whose treatment was nephrectomy without radiotherapy. The chain carries TRBV14 and TRBJ1-2; unclear D gene. This receptor was identified in a man aged 55 to 69 with renal cell carcinoma. DNA for the CDR3: TGTGCCAGCAGCCCAGGCAACTATGGCTACACCTTC. Its translation: CASSPGNYGYTF.